This TCR beta chain derives from a study of blood T cell repertoires in COVID-19 (dated by TCRdb to 2020 to 2022). The study in broad terms: Samples covering the acute and convalescent phases of COVID-19 were provided by collaborators in the United States, Italy and Spain. Subjects who had been exposed to COVID-19, were actively infected with it, or had recovered from it provided the deeply sampled blood TCRbeta repertoires that made up the dataset. The samples were drawn from two sources: the first 160 participants of the ongoing ImmuneRACE study, and approximately 1,300 subjects contributed by 6 global collaborators. Nearly every sample came with metadata listing a de-identified subject ID, COVID-19 status, age in years and sex. The repertoires were made available in a free public database intended to serve as a resource for research on the immune response to SARS-CoV-2. The prospective study material was composed of cDNA or gDNA derived from T cells, B-cell-depleted T cells, or PBMCs. Where available, HLA class I and class II types were obtained from metadata supplied by the sample provider rather than from assay-based typing.

In this sample, this clone turned up once. Its binding antigen is unknown. There are no base qualities to consult, and no much larger clone falls within one base. What the research found in general, with its limitations: The amount of clinical and demographic metadata varied by source and participant and was provided uncurated.

TCRbeta CDR3 regions were amplified from genomic DNA by means of the immunoSEQ Assay, a bias-controlled multiplex PCR. From the authors' description of their analysis: Nucleated cell counts per sample were estimated from amplification of reference gene primers within the assay. To quantify the absolute abundance of each unique TCRbeta CDR3 rearrangement, sequence reads were collapsed and filtered. For each sample, productive Simpson clonality was calculated as the square root of Simpson's diversity index over productive rearrangements. Imported from immuneACCESS, the table was reduced by TCRdb to in-frame sequences with V and J called. These copies leave out some clones; in studies compared against another copy, an unresolved V gene accounts for under half, and the cause of the remainder is not known. D and trimming were read from the DNA, whereas the V and J calls and clone size are those reported in that table. The sample data list tens of thousands of clones, and roughly 80% of these were observed just once. Clones ranked in the top ten supply approximately 51% of the sample.

Whole blood was collected in K2EDTA tubes by collaborating institutions according to the institutions' own protocols. For TCRbeta analysis, collaborators shipped samples as frozen whole blood, isolated PBMCs, or DNA extracted from either of those sample types. The sequencing sample was made of peripheral blood. The receptor was derived from a human donor in a cohort sampled during active COVID-19.

The DNA is as follows: TGTGCCAGCAGTGAAGGGGACAGGGAGGAGCAGTACTTC. Its translation reads: CASSEGDREEQYF. The chain is made from TRBV2 and TRBJ2-7; 9 bases in between match TRBD1. The germline V gene sets CDR1 to SNHLY and CDR2 to FYNNEI. The CDR3 has 13 amino acids, counting the end cysteine and phenylalanine. Here the CDR3 DNA is all that survives: 39 bases in frame from base 1. After removal of 1 base from V and 7 bases from J, the junction retains 2 bases not matched to a gene.